These T cell receptor beta chains were read from a single sample in a study of shared clonotypes between healthy human individuals. Assay used: immunoSEQ multiplex PCR; TCRdb lists only in-frame clones, some missing. This sample has roughly 1,500,000 clones, with 98% found just once. The sample taken for sequencing was naive CD4+ T cells sorted from blood. All receptors come from a man between 25 and 39 years old in good health. CDR3s include the opening cysteine and the closing phenylalanine or tryptophan. The D gene is left open where the match is weak. Not all rows give a size; the values are once, few, many and, for expanded clones, a class.

clone_size	v_call	cdr3_length	j_call	d_call	cdr3_nt	cdr3_aa
.	TRBV29-1	11	TRBJ2-1	.	TGCAGCGTTGTTTCCGGGAGCGGGCAGTTCTTC	CSVVSGSGQFF
.	TRBV28	13	TRBJ1-2	.	TGTGCCAGCAGCCAATTGGGTTCTTATGGCTACACCTTC	CASSQLGSYGYTF
.	TRBV11-2	11	TRBJ2-3	.	TGTGCCAGCACCAAAGGTCATGCGCAGTATTTT	CASTKGHAQYF
.	TRBV6-6	16	TRBJ1-5	.	TGTGCCAGCAGTTGGGGGCCGGCAGATAGCAATCAGCCCCAGCATTTT	CASSWGPADSNQPQHF
.	TRBV5-1	13	TRBJ2-7	.	TGCGCCAGCAGCTTGGAGGACGGGTATCGGCAGTACTTC	CASSLEDGYRQYF
.	TRBV7-6	18	TRBJ1-1	.	TGTGCCAGCAGCTTAGGGCCGCGGGGAAGTCCGTCGAATACTGAAGCTTTCTTT	CASSLGPRGSPSNTEAFF
.	TRBV7-3	14	TRBJ2-3	.	TGTGCCAGCAGCTTAGACGGGAGCACAGATACGCAGTATTTT	CASSLDGSTDTQYF
.	TRBV7-2	14	TRBJ2-2	.	TGTGCCAGCAGCTTCTTTCCGAACACCGGGGAGCTGTTTTTT	CASSFFPNTGELFF
.	TRBV7-6	14	TRBJ1-3	.	TGTGCCAGCAGGCCGACTGGGAGGGGAGACACCATATATTTT	CASRPTGRGDTIYF
once	TRBV5-1	13	TRBJ2-3	.	TGCGCCAGCGGTCCAGGTAGCACAGATACGCAGTATTTT	CASGPGSTDTQYF
.	TRBV5-1	14	TRBJ1-1	.	TGCGCCAGCAGCTTGGGGACTGGTTTGACTGAAGCTTTCTTT	CASSLGTGLTEAFF
.	TRBV2	13	TRBJ2-2	.	TGTGCCAGCACCCGTACCAACACCGGGGAGCTGTTTTTT	CASTRTNTGELFF
.	TRBV18	15	TRBJ2-4	.	TGTGCCAGCTCCGAAAAGGACACACGGCGGAACATTCAGTACTTC	CASSEKDTRRNIQYF
.	TRBV28	13	TRBJ2-1	TRBD2	TGTGCCAGCACTGGGGGGGGCTACAATGAGCAGTTCTTC	CASTGGGYNEQFF
.	TRBV7-6	17	TRBJ2-7	TRBD2	TGTGCCAGCAGCTTGGGTGGACTAGCGGGAGGTCCTTACGAGCAGTACTTC	CASSLGGLAGGPYEQYF
.	TRBV9	18	TRBJ1-2	.	TGTGCCAGCAGCGGACGGGCCGGGACGGTCGTCTCTAACTATGGCTACACCTTC	CASSGRAGTVVSNYGYTF
.	TRBV11-1	14	TRBJ2-1	TRBD1	TGTGCCAGCAGCCCCCCAGGGGGATACAATGAGCAGTTCTTC	CASSPPGGYNEQFF
once	TRBV7-8	10	TRBJ2-1	.	TGTGCCAGCCAGAACAATGAGCAGTTCTTC	CASQNNEQFF
.	TRBV14	15	TRBJ2-5	.	TGTGCCAGCAGCCAAGTATTTCAGGGGATGCAGACCCAGTACTTC	CASSQVFQGMQTQYF
.	TRBV19	12	TRBJ2-1	.	TGTGCCAGTAGTCGTCGGTACAATGAGCAGTTCTTC	CASSRRYNEQFF
.	TRBV2	16	TRBJ2-3	.	TGTGCCAGCAGTGAGCGGTCCCTGGGGACCACAGATACGCAGTATTTT	CASSERSLGTTDTQYF
.	TRBV18	15	TRBJ2-5	.	TGTGCCAGCTCACCCAGACGGGATGATCAAGAGACCCAGTACTTC	CASSPRRDDQETQYF
.	TRBV6-1	16	TRBJ2-3	TRBD2	TGTGCCAGCAGTGGGGAACTAGCGCTGAGCACAGATACGCAGTATTTT	CASSGELALSTDTQYF
.	TRBV6-1	15	TRBJ2-5	TRBD1	TGTGCCAGCAGTTTGTCGGACAGGATGCTCGAGACCCAGTACTTC	CASSLSDRMLETQYF
once	TRBV5-6	15	TRBJ2-5	.	TGTGCCAGCAGCTTGGCGGGAGTACGAAAAGAGACCCAGTACTTC	CASSLAGVRKETQYF
.	TRBV9	19	TRBJ2-1	TRBD2	TGTGCCAGCAGCGTAGCTAGCGGCAGCGGCCCCCGCTACCACAATGAGCAGTTCTTC	CASSVASGSGPRYHNEQFF